The sequence of this T cell receptor beta chain was determined in a study of Graves' ophthalmopathy and Graves' hyperthyroidism. The CDR3 has 14 amino acids. V gave up 1 base and J gave up 1 base, with 7 bases separating them. From germline, CDR1 is LGHNA and CDR2 YNFKEQ. This clonotype has more than one count but fewer than ten. Its antigen is currently unknown. Findings and caveats of the study: Both an approximately 68% sensitivity and an approximately 74% specificity characterized the model's predictions of ophthalmopathy progression.

Using RNA transcripts, the TCR beta CDR3 regions were amplified. The first round was an RT-PCR with HTBI primers, and the second round was a multiplex PCR. TCRdb reprocessed the multiplex PCR reads with MiXCR, giving one entry per CDR3 protein. This table holds about 1.2 million distinct CDR3 sequences, about 36% found once. The sequence derives from an adult man with Graves' hyperthyroidism. The sample consisted of peripheral blood or thyroid tissue (not recorded which). The gene calls are TRBV4-2 and TRBJ2-5; D is ambiguous. The CDR3: CASSQGSSQETQYF. The CDR3 DNA reads TGTGCCAGCAGCCAAGGCAGCAGCCAAGAGACCCAGTACTTC.